This T cell receptor beta chain stems from a study of Graves' ophthalmopathy and Graves' hyperthyroidism. Study-wide findings and caveats: Discriminating ophthalmopathy from stable hyperthyroidism, a 13-signature model attained a sensitivity of about 89% and a specificity of about 81%.

This CDR3 is built from 13 residues. The V segment lost 3 bases and the J segment 10 bases; nucleotides outside the gene matches: 5. The germline V gene has CDR1 SGHTA and CDR2 FQGTGA. TCR beta CDR3 regions were amplified from RNA transcripts. Investigators did first-round RT-PCR with HTBI primers, then second-round multiplex PCR. TCRdb reanalysed the multiplex PCR reads using MiXCR and keeps one entry per CDR3 protein. The sample holds 560,000 or so distinct CDR3 sequences, 35% to 45% seen once. About this clonotype: Its antigen is not known.

Sequenced input: peripheral blood or thyroid tissue (not recorded which). The TCR comes from an adult man with Graves' hyperthyroidism. The chain combines TRBV7-3 with TRBJ2-1; 8 bases match TRBD1. CDR3 in amino acids: CASSLDRVTEQFF. CDR3 coding DNA: TGTGCCAGCAGCTTGGACAGGGTTACAGAGCAGTTCTTC. The variable domain in full, completed from reference TRBV7-3 and TRBJ2-1, reads GAGVSQTPSNKVTEKGKYVELRCDPISGHTALYWYRQSLGQGPEFLIYFQGTGAADDSGLPNDRFFAVRPEGSVSTLKIQRTERGDSAVYLCASSLDRVTEQFFGPGTRLTVL.